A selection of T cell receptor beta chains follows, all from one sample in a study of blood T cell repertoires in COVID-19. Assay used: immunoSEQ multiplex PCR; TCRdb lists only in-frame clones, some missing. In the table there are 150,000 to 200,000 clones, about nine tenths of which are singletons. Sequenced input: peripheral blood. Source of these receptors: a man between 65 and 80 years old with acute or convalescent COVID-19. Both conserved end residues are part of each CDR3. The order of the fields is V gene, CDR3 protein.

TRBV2	CASRMDRGIDNSPLHF
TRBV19	CASSPRGTEETQYF
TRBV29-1	CSVADGTSLDNEQFF
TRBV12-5	CASAGTGDQPQHF
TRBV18	CASSPPRGQGALLNTEAFF
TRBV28	CASSLQWRGREQFF
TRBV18	CASSQKGRTGRTAFYNEQFF
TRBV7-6	CASSKARGLGQFF
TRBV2	CASSGTPSGEQFF
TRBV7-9	CASSARDRILETQYF
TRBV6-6	CASRGQETLPEAFF
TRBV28	CASSGPWGRRSDTQYF
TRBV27	CASSPGGYGYTF
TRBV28	CASSLAGKSNQPQHF
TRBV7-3	CASSEQSNTEAFF
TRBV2	CASSEARQGEAFF
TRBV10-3	CAISAVPGEKLFF
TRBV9	CASSVRELGSGTQYF
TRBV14	CASSQEDAAFGLGYTF
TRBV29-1	CSVSRGYTEAFF
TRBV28	CASSILTRYGKNIQYF
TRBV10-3	CAISPYSRGPNTGELFF
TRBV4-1	CASSQAPAGSWNNEQFF
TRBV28	CASSAGHLNTEAFF
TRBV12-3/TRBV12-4	CASSQVMGTEAFF
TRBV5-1	CASSRDRGPPWYF
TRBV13	CASSLGEYNEQFF
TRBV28	CASSGDSRYGYTF
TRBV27	CASSLRGANTEAFF
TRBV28	CASQGWNTEAFF
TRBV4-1	CASSQVFNPDSNQPQHF
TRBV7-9	CASSQVVYGYTF
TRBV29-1	CSVEVTGGGYGYTF
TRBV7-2	CASSLMLAGAYF
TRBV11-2	CASSLINFSYEQYF
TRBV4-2	CASSQDSGQGNSPLHF
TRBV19	CASRPRTGEGQPQHF
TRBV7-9	CASSFTLAGGNEQFF
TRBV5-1	CASSFLAGSSYEQYF
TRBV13	CASSPGQGRYNEQFF
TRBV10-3	CAISIWTGPSGNTQYF
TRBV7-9	CASSLFVLAGSETQYF
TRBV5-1	CASTHGTAFEDEQFF
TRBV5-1	CASSWTSGRGDTQYF
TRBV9	CASSPWAGGGETQYF
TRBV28	CASIHHAAPDEQYF
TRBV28	CASSPSATDTSTDTQYF
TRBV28	CASSFTELNSPLHF
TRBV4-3	CASSQAAGLAGPDTQYF
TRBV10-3	CAISDGPHSGNTIYF
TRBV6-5	CASREGLLGGYTF
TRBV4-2	CASATQGGQPQHF